One and the same sample provided the 3 T cell receptor beta chains below, sequenced in a study of blood T cells in healthy people across ages. Primed by a sample-barcoded 5' primer and a J-beta primer mix, a second PCR proceeded for about 6 to 11 cycles. TCRdb ran MiXCR on the 5' RACE reads and lists one entry per CDR3 protein. Here the sample spans 1.5 million to 2 million distinct CDR3 sequences, 49% being singletons. Sequencing input: blood. Every receptor here comes from a woman aged 40 to 50 in good health.

This clonotype was recorded a few times. This chain uses TRBV11-2 with TRBJ2-5; 7 bases fit TRBD1. CDR3 length equals 16 residues. Per the germline V gene, CDR1 is SGHAT and CDR2 is FQNNGV. V lost 5 bases, J lost 1 base, and 10 bases stayed unmatched. CDR3 residues: CASSPGQTATQETQYF. The CDR3 nucleotides are TGTGCCAGCAGCCCGGGACAGACCGCTACCCAAGAGACCCAGTACTTC.

The chain links TRBV28 to TRBJ2-6, with D perhaps matching TRBD1 (5 bases). This CDR3 spans 18 amino acids. Trimming stripped 6 bases from V and 0 bases from J, with 18 bases between. Germline CDR1 reads MDHEN; CDR2 reads SYDVKM. The CDR3 reads CASSSDLGPPSGANVLTF. The CDR3 nucleotides read TGTGCCAGCAGCTCCGACCTGGGGCCACCCTCTGGGGCCAACGTCCTGACTTTC.

This clonotype was recorded a few times. The chain joins TRBV27 to TRBJ2-5; TRBD2 aligns across 9 bases. Trimming removed 6 bases from V and 2 bases from J; junction bases left unmatched: 16. The CDR3 sequence is 18 residues long. The V gene's germline CDR1 is MNHEY and CDR2 SMNVEV (reference sequence). The DNA of the CDR3 is TGTGCCAGCAGCCGGGTCGTGGGTAGCGGGGGTATACAAGAGACCCAGTACTTC. The encoded protein is CASSRVVGSGGIQETQYF.